This T cell receptor (beta chain) was captured by sequencing in a study of blood T cell repertoires in COVID-19. The CDR3 totals 16 residues. The germline gives CDR1 SGHTA, CDR2 FQGTGA. The junction had 6 bases not matched to a gene; V was cut back by 3 bases and J by 5 bases. Seattle patients were enrolled while actively infected and followed longitudinally. As handled by the study authors: Quantification of nucleated cells was approximated via reference gene primer amplification. Sequenced by immunoSEQ multiplex PCR; TCRdb stores in-frame clones only, minus some. That table supplies the V and J calls and clone size; D and trimming were determined from the DNA. The sample contains about 150,000 clones, approximately 85% of which appear only once.

The chain employs TRBV7-3 and TRBJ2-5; TRBD2 agrees at 13 bases. The TCR comes from a man aged 55 to 70 with COVID-19, enrolled during active disease. The specimen sequenced was peripheral blood. CDR3 bases: TGTGCCAGCAGCTTGGGACTAGCGGGATTCGGGGAGACCCAGTACTTC. Translating gives CASSLGLAGFGETQYF.